These T cell receptor beta chains were read from a single sample in a study of shared clonotypes between healthy human individuals. Using immunoSEQ multiplex PCR, the repertoire was profiled, and TCRdb retains in-frame clones only, with some absent. This sample yields roughly 2.5 million clones, of which more than 80% are seen a single time; around 0.14% belongs to the top ten. Specimen: naive CD4+ T cells sorted from blood. All receptors derive from a young man in good health. Each CDR3 is given with its conserved first and last residue. A D gene is named only where the DNA matches it firmly. Expanded clones get a size class; other rows say once, few or many, or leave the size out.

abundance	len	d_gene	v_gene	j_gene	CDR3aa	CDR3nt
NA	17	TRBD1	TRBV2	TRBJ2-3	CASSGPGQGRGTDTQYF	TGTGCCAGCAGCGGACCGGGACAGGGGAGGGGCACAGATACGCAGTATTTT
NA	13	NA	TRBV18	TRBJ1-2	CASSPGREEGYTF	TGTGCCAGCTCACCCGGCAGGGAGGAAGGCTACACCTTC
NA	15	TRBD2	TRBV11-3	TRBJ2-1	CASSQGRGDYNEQFF	TGTGCCAGCAGCCAAGGGCGGGGGGATTACAATGAGCAGTTCTTC
NA	16	TRBD1	TRBV5-1	TRBJ1-4	CASSLRQGAANEKLFF	TGCGCCAGCAGCTTGAGACAGGGGGCCGCTAATGAAAAACTGTTTTTT
NA	15	TRBD2	TRBV11-2	TRBJ2-1	CASSLSGGSYNEQFF	TGTGCCAGCAGCCTTTCGGGGGGTTCCTACAATGAGCAGTTCTTC
NA	13	NA	TRBV10-3	TRBJ1-1	CAISESLEKAAFF	TGTGCCATCAGTGAGTCACTGGAGAAGGCGGCTTTCTTT
NA	14	TRBD2	TRBV6-1	TRBJ2-3	CASSGAGVGDTQYF	TGTGCCAGCAGTGGAGCGGGGGTGGGAGATACGCAGTATTTT
NA	15	TRBD1	TRBV10-3	TRBJ1-1	CAISQHTGANTEAFF	TGTGCCATCAGCCAACATACAGGGGCGAACACTGAAGCTTTCTTT
NA	14	NA	TRBV7-9	TRBJ1-4	CASSLDATNEKLFF	TGTGCCAGCAGCTTAGATGCAACTAATGAAAAACTGTTTTTT
once	15	TRBD2	TRBV7-9	TRBJ2-1	CASSLARGGLDEQFF	TGTGCCAGCAGCTTAGCTCGGGGGGGCCTCGATGAGCAGTTCTTC
NA	12	NA	TRBV7-2	TRBJ2-2	CASSLRTGELFF	TGTGCCAGCAGCCTGAGAACCGGGGAGCTGTTTTTT
NA	17	NA	TRBV6-1	TRBJ2-2	CASSETERRTAAGELFF	TGTGCCAGCAGTGAAACCGAGAGGAGGACAGCGGCCGGGGAGCTGTTTTTT
NA	15	NA	TRBV4-1	TRBJ1-5	CASSLIMSGNQPQHF	TGCGCCAGCAGTTTAATCATGTCAGGGAATCAGCCCCAGCATTTT
NA	14	NA	TRBV18	TRBJ1-1	CASSRAGMNTEAFF	TGTGCCAGCTCACGAGCAGGAATGAACACTGAAGCTTTCTTT
NA	11	NA	TRBV2	TRBJ1-1	CASSRGPEAFF	TGTGCCAGCAGTCGGGGCCCTGAAGCTTTCTTT
NA	15	TRBD2	TRBV18	TRBJ2-1	CASSETSGSQGEQFF	TGTGCCAGCTCAGAGACTAGCGGGAGCCAGGGTGAGCAGTTCTTC
NA	14	NA	TRBV28	TRBJ1-2	CASSLATTVYGYTF	TGTGCCAGCAGTTTAGCAACAACCGTCTATGGCTACACCTTC
NA	18	NA	TRBV5-4	TRBJ2-4	CASSLSMWGKLAKNIQYF	TGTGCCAGCAGCTTGTCGATGTGGGGGAAGCTAGCCAAAAACATTCAGTACTTC
NA	14	NA	TRBV11-2	TRBJ1-5	CASTYRLDNQPQHF	TGTGCCAGCACCTACAGGTTGGACAATCAGCCCCAGCATTTT
NA	18	NA	TRBV2	TRBJ2-6	CASSLEGLGGSGANVLTF	TGTGCCAGCAGCCTCGAAGGGCTAGGCGGTTCTGGGGCCAACGTCCTGACTTTC
NA	15	NA	TRBV19	TRBJ2-7	CASSIQGSLSYEQYF	TGTGCCAGTAGTATTCAGGGGAGTTTATCCTACGAGCAGTACTTC
NA	18	NA	TRBV28	TRBJ1-6	CASGWGAAGSSYNSPLHF	TGTGCCAGCGGGTGGGGGGCGGCAGGGAGCTCCTATAATTCACCCCTCCACTTT
NA	15	TRBD2	TRBV11-2	TRBJ2-7	CASSLMGGVPYEQYF	TGTGCCAGCAGCTTAATGGGAGGGGTTCCCTACGAGCAGTACTTC
NA	18	NA	TRBV28	TRBJ2-5	CASTSFRLDITSSETQYF	TGTGCCAGCACTTCGTTTCGCCTGGACATCACCTCCTCGGAGACCCAGTACTTC
NA	15	NA	TRBV5-1	TRBJ1-6	CASSLADDYNSPLHF	TGCGCCAGCAGCTTGGCTGATGACTATAATTCACCCCTCCACTTT
NA	14	NA	TRBV28	TRBJ1-5	CASTPPGVNQPQHF	TGTGCCAGCACCCCTCCCGGGGTCAATCAGCCCCAGCATTTT
NA	14	NA	TRBV5-6	TRBJ2-1	CASNPGDLPNEQFF	TGTGCCAGCAACCCGGGGGACCTCCCCAATGAGCAGTTCTTC
NA	14	NA	TRBV6-6	TRBJ2-3	CASSYRTRTDTQYF	TGTGCCAGCAGTTACAGGACCCGCACAGATACGCAGTATTTT
NA	16	TRBD1	TRBV11-3	TRBJ2-7	CASSLGGPGQSYEQYF	TGTGCCAGCAGCTTAGGAGGACCGGGACAGTCCTACGAGCAGTACTTC
NA	11	NA	TRBV30	TRBJ2-5	CAWSPGETQYF	TGTGCCTGGAGTCCAGGGGAGACCCAGTACTTC
NA	15	TRBD1	TRBV7-9	TRBJ1-1	CASSGPGQGQDEAFF	TGTGCCAGCAGCGGACCGGGACAGGGACAAGATGAAGCTTTCTTT
NA	13	TRBD1	TRBV5-4	TRBJ1-4	CASSLQGDEKLFF	TGTGCCAGCAGCTTGCAGGGGGATGAAAAACTGTTTTTT
NA	14	NA	TRBV6-1	TRBJ1-2	CASSETGGPYGYTF	TGTGCCAGCAGTGAAACCGGAGGACCCTATGGCTACACCTTC
NA	14	NA	TRBV5-5	TRBJ1-2	CASSLDPGKNGYTF	TGTGCCAGCAGCTTGGATCCAGGGAAGAATGGCTACACCTTC
NA	18	NA	TRBV23-1	TRBJ2-6	CASTPGPKGESGANVLTF	TGCGCCAGCACCCCCGGGCCGAAAGGGGAGTCTGGGGCCAACGTCCTGACTTTC
NA	13	NA	TRBV7-8	TRBJ2-7	CASSLGPNYEQYF	TGTGCCAGCAGCTTAGGACCGAATTACGAGCAGTACTTC
NA	14	NA	TRBV19	TRBJ1-1	CASSIEAFISEAFF	TGTGCCAGTAGTATTGAAGCGTTTATCTCTGAAGCTTTCTTT
NA	16	TRBD1	TRBV5-1	TRBJ2-5	CASSPSGTGTQETQYF	TGCGCCAGCAGCCCGTCCGGGACAGGGACACAAGAGACCCAGTACTTC
NA	14	NA	TRBV10-1	TRBJ1-6	CASSPGRKNSPLHF	TGCGCCAGCAGCCCGGGACGGAAGAATTCACCCCTCCACTTT
NA	15	NA	TRBV5-1	TRBJ2-3	CASSLTGTSTDTQYF	TGCGCCAGCAGCCTGACCGGGACTAGCACAGATACGCAGTATTTT
NA	14	NA	TRBV5-8	TRBJ2-1	CASSRRPSLGEQFF	TGTGCCAGCAGCCGGAGGCCCTCCCTGGGGGAGCAGTTCTTC
NA	14	TRBD1	TRBV19	TRBJ1-1	CASSIVAGGTEAFF	TGTGCCAGTAGTATAGTAGCAGGGGGCACTGAAGCTTTCTTT
NA	15	TRBD1	TRBV6-5	TRBJ1-6	CASSYRGTANSPLHF	TGTGCCAGCAGTTACCGAGGGACAGCGAATTCACCCCTCCACTTT
NA	15	TRBD1	TRBV2	TRBJ1-6	CASSTYGQGNSPLHF	TGTGCCAGCAGTACCTACGGACAGGGAAATTCACCCCTCCACTTT
NA	12	NA	TRBV7-2	TRBJ2-3	CASSLEPDTQYF	TGTGCCAGCAGCTTAGAGCCAGATACGCAGTATTTT
NA	15	TRBD1	TRBV6-1	TRBJ1-1	CASSASTGTGGEAFF	TGTGCCAGCAGCGCCTCAACCGGGACAGGGGGTGAAGCTTTCTTT
NA	13	NA	TRBV6-6	TRBJ1-3	CASSYSGGNTIYF	TGTGCCAGCAGTTACTCGGGGGGAAACACCATATATTTT
NA	17	TRBD1	TRBV9	TRBJ1-3	CASSETGTGGTGNTIYF	TGTGCCAGCAGCGAGACCGGGACAGGGGGAACCGGAAACACCATATATTTT
NA	15	TRBD1	TRBV5-1	TRBJ2-1	CASSLAGTGGSEQFF	TGCGCCAGCAGCTTGGCAGGGACAGGGGGTAGCGAGCAGTTCTTC
NA	15	NA	TRBV5-6	TRBJ1-1	CASSLPSLGNTEAFF	TGTGCCAGCAGCTTGCCCTCTCTTGGGAACACTGAAGCTTTCTTT
NA	15	NA	TRBV7-2	TRBJ2-7	CASSLGALGVYEQYF	TGTGCCAGCAGCTTAGGGGCTCTGGGGGTGTACGAGCAGTACTTC
NA	15	TRBD1	TRBV19	TRBJ2-7	CASSRYRDSAYEQYF	TGTGCCAGTAGCCGCTACCGGGACAGTGCATACGAGCAGTACTTC
NA	15	TRBD2	TRBV6-1	TRBJ2-1	CASSATSGHYNEQFF	TGTGCCAGCAGTGCTACTAGCGGCCACTACAATGAGCAGTTCTTC
NA	16	TRBD2	TRBV5-4	TRBJ2-3	CASSRASGELTDTQYF	TGTGCCAGCAGCAGAGCTAGCGGGGAGCTCACAGATACGCAGTATTTT
NA	15	NA	TRBV5-1	TRBJ2-3	CASSFTSGSTDTQYF	TGCGCCAGCAGCTTTACCAGCGGGAGCACAGATACGCAGTATTTT
NA	16	NA	TRBV5-1	TRBJ1-3	CASSLAGLSSGNTIYF	TGCGCCAGCAGCTTGGCCGGGTTGAGCTCTGGAAACACCATATATTTT
NA	15	NA	TRBV4-1	TRBJ2-1	CASSPGAGVWDEQFF	TGCGCCAGCAGCCCGGGGGCGGGCGTTTGGGATGAGCAGTTCTTC
NA	14	NA	TRBV25-1	TRBJ1-3	CASSIGTGPDTIYF	TGTGCCAGCAGTATTGGGACGGGTCCTGACACCATATATTTT